This note documents a single T cell receptor (beta chain) sequence. The entry originates in a study of blood T cell repertoires in COVID-19. Across the study: Italy, Spain and the United States were the sources of the convalescent and acute COVID-19 samples. From T cells, B-cell-depleted T cells, or PBMCs came the material, which was cDNA or gDNA.

Germline lookup yields CDR1 SGHKS and CDR2 YYEKEE (reference sequence). Deletions cut 4 bases from V and 3 bases from J, with 14 bases between. The CDR3 contains 15 residues. Methods used by the authors: The assay estimated nucleated cells by amplifying reference gene primers. The repertoire was sequenced with immunoSEQ multiplex PCR; TCRdb's copy has only in-frame clones and lacks some. D and trimming were read from the DNA, whereas the V and J calls and clone size are those reported in that table. This sample has about 42,000 clones, with over 85% found just once. The chain couples TRBV5-5 to TRBJ2-1, with D uncertain. Sequencing was carried out using peripheral blood. The sequence came from a man aged 70-80 years with active COVID-19. CDR3 coding DNA: TGTGCCAGCAGCCTGTGGAGTCCTATCTACAATGAGCAGTTCTTC. As protein: CASSLWSPIYNEQFF. The full variable domain, completed using reference TRBV5-5 and TRBJ2-1, is DAGVTQSPTHLIKTRGQQVTLRCSPISGHKSVSWYQQVLGQGPQFIFQYYEKEERGRGNFPDRFSARQFPNYSSELNVNALLLGDSALYLCASSLWSPIYNEQFFGPGTRLTVL.